These 17 T cell receptor beta chains were all obtained from the same sample, sequenced in a study of blood T cell repertoires in COVID-19. Clones were sequenced by immunoSEQ multiplex PCR, and TCRdb holds only the in-frame ones, with some missing. Among a few hundred thousand clones listed, under 90% were seen once. The sample taken for sequencing was peripheral blood. The receptor source for this set is an elderly woman with active or convalescent COVID-19.

The chain recombines TRBV4-1 with TRBJ2-7; D possibly corresponds to TRBD2 (6 bases). V lost 0 bases and J 2 bases, leaving 17 bases between the germline ends. The CDR3 is made up of 17 amino acids. CDR1 and CDR2 (germline): MGHRA, YSYEKL. For the CDR3, the DNA is TGCGCCAGCAGCCAAGATCGCGGGACGTCCGTTACCTACGAGCAGTACTTC. Residues: CASSQDRGTSVTYEQYF.

The chain has TRBV7-2 and TRBJ2-3, with 10 bases identical to TRBD2. Germline V gene lookup returns CDR1 SGHTA and CDR2 FQGNSA. With V trimmed by 1 base and J by 3 bases, 4 bases remained unmatched. The CDR3 has 16 amino acids. The CDR3 coding sequence is TGTGCCAGCAGCTTAGGGAAGACTAGCGGGACAGATACGCAGTATTTT. This translates into CASSLGKTSGTDTQYF.

The J gene is TRBJ2-7, the V gene TRBV3-1 (or the pseudogene TRBV3-2); 7 bases are shared with TRBD1. The CDR3 contains 12 residues. Trimming removed 5 bases from V and 7 bases from J; junction bases left unmatched: 5. Germline CDR1 LGHDT, CDR2 YNNKEL (reference sequence). The CDR3 spells CASSNRGEEQYF. The CDR3 bases are TGTGCCAGCAGCAACAGGGGCGAGGAGCAGTACTTC.

The gene calls are TRBV5-8 and TRBJ1-3; D not resolved. The CDR3 has 15 amino acids. Germline V gives CDR1 SGHTS, CDR2 YDEGEE. V lost 2 bases and J 6 bases, leaving 15 bases between the germline ends. CDR3 protein: CASSLGPSGKNTIYF. The CDR3 coding sequence is TGTGCCAGCAGCTTAGGGCCAAGCGGAAAAAACACCATATATTTT.

The V gene is TRBV12-3 or TRBV12-4, the J gene TRBJ2-5; D is unclear. The CDR3 spans 12 residues. V gave up 6 bases and J gave up 5 bases, with 10 bases separating them. The CDR3 loop reads CASRSSQETQYF. DNA for the CDR3: TGTGCCAGCAGATCATCCCAGGAGACCCAGTACTTC.

This sequence joins TRBV5-4 and TRBJ2-7, with a weak D call TRBD2 (6 bases). Per germline, CDR1 SGHNT and CDR2 YYREEE (reference sequence). The CDR3 loop spans 17 amino acids. V lost 4 bases, J lost 2 bases, and 22 bases lay in between. CDR3 sequence reads: CASSPAGLLSVTYEQYF. Here the CDR3 DNA reads TGTGCCAGCAGCCCGGCGGGGTTACTAAGCGTCACCTACGAGCAGTACTTC.

The chain has TRBV7-2 and TRBJ2-2, with 9 nucleotides matching TRBD2. The CDR3 totals 17 residues. Losses at the gene ends were 1 base for V and 3 bases for J; bases not matched to a gene: 6. Germline CDR1 reads SGHTA; CDR2 reads FQGNSA. CDR3 nucleotides: TGTGCCAGCAGCTTAGGGCCTAGCGGGGTATACACCGGGGAGCTGTTTTTT. Translated, it gives CASSLGPSGVYTGELFF. The complete variable domain, with remaining parts taken from reference TRBV7-2 and TRBJ2-2, reads GAGVSQSPSNKVTEKGKDVELRCDPISGHTALYWYRQSLGQGLEFLIYFQGNSAPDKSGLPSDRFSAERTGGSVSTLTIQRTQQEDSAVYLCASSLGPSGVYTGELFFGEGSRLTVL.

V and J are TRBV5-1 and TRBJ2-1, with 10 bases matching TRBD1. This CDR3 contains 15 residues. The germline gives CDR1 SGHRS, CDR2 YFSETQ. The V segment lost 4 bases and the J segment 3 bases; nucleotides outside the gene matches: 4. The CDR3 sequence is CASSQGTGVYNEQFF. The CDR3 bases are TGCGCCAGCAGCCAAGGGACAGGGGTCTACAATGAGCAGTTCTTC. Full variable domain (rest looked up from reference TRBV5-1 and TRBJ2-1): KAGVTQTPRYLIKTRGQQVTLSCSPISGHRSVSWYQQTPGQGLQFLFEYFSETQRNKGNFPGRFSGRQFSNSRSEMNVSTLELGDSALYLCASSQGTGVYNEQFFGPGTRLTVL.

This clone was detected only a few times. The chain uses TRBV6-5 and TRBJ2-1; TRBD2 matches 7 bases. V lost 8 bases to trimming and J lost 3 bases; unmatched junction nucleotides: 7. CDR1 is MNHEY, CDR2 SVGAGI, per germline. This CDR3 region has 14 residues. This chain's CDR3 is CASRFERDYNEQFF. The CDR3 DNA reads as TGTGCCAGCCGATTTGAGCGGGACTACAATGAGCAGTTCTTC.

The V and J genes are TRBV11-2 and TRBJ2-1; D gene unclear. Germline lookup yields CDR1 SGHAT and CDR2 FQNNGV. With 5 bases removed from V and 4 bases from J, the gap between germline ends came to 12 bases. CDR3 length: 14 amino acids. CDR3 residues: CASSAGGNYNEQFF. CDR3 nucleotide sequence: TGTGCCAGCAGCGCAGGTGGCAATTACAATGAGCAGTTCTTC.

The chain recombines TRBV9 with TRBJ2-7; tentatively, D is TRBD1 (7 bases). The V and J ends lost 0 bases and 6 bases respectively, with 25 bases between them. From germline, CDR1 is SGDLS and CDR2 YYNGEE. CDR3 length: 18 amino acids. This CDR3 is CASSVEEGLQGRLAEQYF. The CDR3 nucleotides are TGTGCCAGCAGCGTAGAGGAGGGCTTACAGGGGAGATTGGCCGAGCAGTACTTC.

The chain employs TRBV30 and TRBJ2-5; D might be TRBD2 (5 bases). Germline loops: CDR1 GTSNPN, CDR2 SVGIG (reference sequence). The CDR3 runs to 15 residues. V was shortened by 0 bases and J by 1 base, with 12 bases between the two germline ends. CDR3 nucleotides: TGTGCCTGGAGTGTCGAGGGAATCCCCCAAGAGACCCAGTACTTC. Translated, it gives CAWSVEGIPQETQYF.

The chain carries TRBV28 and TRBJ1-6, with a possible D match to TRBD1 (5 bases). Germline V gene data show CDR1 as MDHEN and CDR2 as SYDVKM. There are 15 residues in the CDR3. Between the trimmed V and J ends, which lost 1 base and 7 bases, there was a span of 11 bases. The CDR3 sequence is CASSLSPGLNSPLHF. Written as DNA, the CDR3 is TGTGCCAGCAGTTTATCACCAGGGTTAAATTCACCCCTCCACTTT.

This clone has just a few counts. J is TRBJ2-1 and V is TRBV9; 11 nucleotides line up with TRBD2. V gave up 0 bases and J gave up 4 bases; unmatched junction bases: 9. CDR1 and CDR2 (germline): SGDLS, YYNGEE. The CDR3 consists of 18 residues. The DNA for the CDR3 is TGTGCCAGCAGCGTAGAGGCGCTAGCGGGGGGTTTGTACAATGAGCAGTTCTTC. Translating it yields CASSVEALAGGLYNEQFF.

The chain links TRBV25-1 to TRBJ2-6, with a tentative D call TRBD1 (6 bases). The germline V gene has CDR1 MGHDK and CDR2 SYGVNS. The CDR3 loop spans 15 amino acids. The V end was cut by 5 bases, the J end by 3 bases, with 11 bases between. This chain's CDR3 is CASSYHRDGANVLTF. In nucleotides, the CDR3 is TGTGCCAGCAGTTACCACAGGGATGGGGCCAACGTCCTGACTTTC.

The chain is built from TRBV30 and TRBJ2-7, with D perhaps matching TRBD2 (6 bases). Deletions cut 0 bases from V and 3 bases from J, with 9 bases between. The CDR3 totals 13 residues. Germline V gives CDR1 GTSNPN, CDR2 SVGIG (reference sequence). The CDR3 reads CAWSVGGGYEQYF. DNA of the CDR3: TGTGCCTGGAGTGTCGGGGGAGGCTACGAGCAGTACTTC.

V gene TRBV27 combines with J gene TRBJ2-2; D is ambiguous. In germline, CDR1 is MNHEY, CDR2 SMNVEV (reference sequence). Trimming removed 6 bases at V and 4 bases at J, with 15 bases between. The CDR3 sequence is 15 residues long. CDR3 nucleotide sequence: TGTGCCAGCAGCCCCCAGGCATACCTCACCGGGGAGCTGTTTTTT. It is translated as CASSPQAYLTGELFF.